The 19 T cell receptor beta chains below come from one sample, sequenced in a study of regulatory T cells in long-lasting Graves disease. According to the study, TCR beta libraries were built with iRepertoire HTBI primers and CDR3-region Arm-PCR. Each CDR3 protein gets one entry after TCRdb re-called the multiplex PCR reads with MiXCR. The sample shows some 320,000 distinct CDR3 sequences, 18% of them seen only once. As for time point: newly diagnosed GD, antithyroid drugs for less than 3 months. PBMC RNA was the source of the TCR library. This material consisted of peripheral blood mononuclear cells (PBMCs), taken at new diagnosis, from a patient treated with antithyroid drugs. The receptor set was obtained from a female donor with Graves disease.

In this sample, this clonotype turned up many times. The CDR3: CASSYGRGRAAYEQYF. The CDR3 DNA sequence: TGTGCCAGCAGTTACGGAAGGGGTCGCGCGGCCTACGAGCAGTACTTC. The chain couples TRBV6-5 to TRBJ2-7; weak D call: TRBD1 (5 bases). CDR3 length equals 16 residues. From germline, CDR1 is MNHEY and CDR2 SVGAGI. V gave up 2 bases and J gave up 2 bases, with 16 bases separating them.

This clonotype was counted many times. V is TRBV11-2 and J is TRBJ2-7; D is unresolved. V shed 5 bases and J shed 9 bases, with 11 bases lying between them. Germline CDR1 reads SGHAT; CDR2 reads FQNNGV. The CDR3 totals 11 residues. Here the CDR3 DNA reads TGTGCCAGCAGCACCTCGGATCGGCAGTACTTC. This codes for CASSTSDRQYF.

This clonotype appeared a few times. The chain has TRBV9 and TRBJ1-2, with 7 bases matching TRBD1. The V gene's germline CDR1 is SGDLS and CDR2 YYNGEE. This CDR3 region has 15 residues. J lost 2 bases, V lost 0 bases, and 4 bases had no gene match. The CDR3: CASSVVDRVNYGYTF. CDR3 sequence (DNA): TGTGCCAGCAGCGTAGTTGACAGGGTAAACTATGGCTACACCTTC.

This clonotype was counted between two and nine times. The CDR3 carries no conserved terminal phenylalanine or tryptophan, so it likely arises from a read error. J is TRBJ1-1 and V is TRBV20-1; D call uncertain. The CDR3 runs 13 residues. Trimming pared 6 bases from V and 4 bases from J, leaving 15 bases between. Germline lookup yields CDR1 DFQATT and CDR2 SNEGSKA (reference sequence). CDR3 sequence reads: CSATEGLSTEAFL. The CDR3 bases are TGCAGTGCCACCGAGGGTTTAAGCACTGAAGCTTTCCTT.

The chain recombines TRBV6-2 or TRBV6-3 with TRBJ1-2, with 7 bases identical to TRBD1. V lost 3 bases to trimming and J lost 1 base; unmatched junction nucleotides: 8. The CDR3 loop spans 16 amino acids. Germline CDR1 MNHEY, CDR2 SVGEGT. The CDR3 loop is CASSYNRGAFNYGYTF. CDR3 sequence (DNA): TGTGCCAGCAGTTATAACAGGGGAGCCTTTAACTATGGCTACACCTTC.

On this clonotype: A much bigger clone sits one base away, suggesting this may be a read error. The chain couples TRBV7-9 to TRBJ2-7; 11 nucleotides match TRBD2. The CDR3 sequence is 15 residues long. CDR1 and CDR2 (germline): SEHNR, FQNEAQ (reference sequence). J gave up 2 bases and V 4 bases, and 4 bases lay outside the gene matches. The CDR3 spells CASSSPGLAAYEQYF. DNA of the CDR3: TGTGCCAGCAGCTCCCCGGGACTAGCGGCCTACGAGCAGTACTTC.

The J gene is TRBJ2-2, the V gene TRBV24-1, with 7 bases fitting TRBD1. Germline V gene lookup returns CDR1 KGHDR and CDR2 SFDVKD. V lost 5 bases to trimming and J lost 9 bases; unmatched junction nucleotides: 5. There are 13 residues in the CDR3. The CDR3 region is CATSGQGLWELFF. The CDR3, as DNA: TGTGCCACCAGTGGACAGGGCCTTTGGGAGCTGTTTTTT.

For this clonotype: Given a much more abundant clone one base away, this may be a read error. Because the CDR3 is missing its conserved closing phenylalanine or tryptophan, this is likely a read error. The chain uses TRBV5-1 and TRBJ2-5; D may be TRBD2 (6 bases). The J call is uncertain, as TRBJ2-7 better fits the DNA end. The CDR3 contains 14 residues. Germline V gene lookup returns CDR1 SGHRS and CDR2 YFSETQ. CDR3 in amino acids: CASSYKGPEGEQYC. The CDR3 DNA sequence: TGCGCCAGCAGCTATAAGGGACCGGAGGGCGAGCAGTACTGC.

The chain is built from TRBV7-8 and TRBJ2-3; D is unclear. Trimming shortened V by 0 bases and J by 12 bases, and 25 bases separated the two germline ends. CDR1 is SGHVS, CDR2 FQNEAQ, per germline. The CDR3 covers 17 residues. CDR3 in DNA: TGTGCCAGCAGCTTAGCACCCCCTAATTTTCCGCAGAATTTTCAGTATTTT. The encoded protein is CASSLAPPNFPQNFQYF.

This sequence joins TRBV18 and TRBJ1-2; D possibly corresponds to TRBD1 (5 bases). Trimming removed 1 base from V and 7 bases from J, with 16 bases in between. The CDR3 has 15 residues. Germline V CDR1 and CDR2: KGHSH, LQKENI. The CDR3 reads CASSPLSGSYCGYTF. The DNA of the CDR3 is TGTGCCAGCTCACCACTCTCAGGGTCATACTGTGGCTACACCTTC.

This clonotype was seen at least ten times. The rearrangement uses TRBV24-1 and TRBJ2-7; 12 bases match TRBD2. The CDR3 runs 17 residues. Germline V gene lookup returns CDR1 KGHDR and CDR2 SFDVKD. Germline trimming cut 2 bases from V and 0 bases from J; bases unmatched to any gene: 4. The DNA for the CDR3 is TGTGCCACCAGTGATTCCGGGACTAGCGGGTTCTCCTACGAGCAGTACTTC. Protein: CATSDSGTSGFSYEQYF.

This clonotype was found a few times. The chain links TRBV3-1 to TRBJ2-7, with 12 bases aligning to TRBD1. The CDR3 totals 24 residues. V lost 0 bases and J lost 3; bases outside the gene matches: 27. The germline V gene encodes CDR1 LGHDT and CDR2 YNNKEL (reference sequence). CDR3 bases: TGTGCCAGCAGCCAAGATGTTCCAACTTGGGACAGGGGGCGATTTCAGCTCCGAGGCTACGAGCAGTACTTC. Its translation: CASSQDVPTWDRGRFQLRGYEQYF.

The count of this clonotype is one. This likely stems from a read error, as it lies one base from a far larger clone. CDR3 DNA: TGTGCCGGCAGATCCTGGGTACAGGGGGCGCCCCACTATGGCTACACCTTC. As protein: CAGRSWVQGAPHYGYTF. The chain is built from TRBV9 and TRBJ1-2, with 9 nucleotides matching TRBD1. The CDR3 is 17 amino acids. Germline loops: CDR1 SGDLS, CDR2 YYNGEE. Looking up the rest from reference TRBV9 and TRBJ1-2 gives the full variable domain: DSGVTQTPKHLITATGQRVTLRCSPRSGDLSVYWYQQSLDQGLQFLIQYYNGEERAKGNILERFSAQQFPDLHSELNLSSLELGDSALYFCAGRSWVQGAPHYGYTFGSGTRLTVV.

V usage is TRBV20-1 and J usage is TRBJ2-3; D uncertain. V gave up 6 bases and J gave up 3 bases, with 10 bases separating them. The CDR3 spans 12 residues. Per the germline V gene, CDR1 is DFQATT and CDR2 is SNEGSKA (reference sequence). The CDR3 DNA reads TGCAGTGCCCGGCCCGTGACAGATACGCAGTATTTT. This translates into CSARPVTDTQYF.

Turning to this clonotype: A far larger clone is one base from this, pointing to a likely read error. The chain recombines TRBV11-2 with TRBJ2-5; a possible D gene is TRBD1 (5 bases). Matching the DNA end better, TRBJ2-1 makes the J call doubtful. Per germline, CDR1 SGHAT and CDR2 FQNNGV. CDR3 size: 15 residues. CDR3 DNA: TGTGCCAGCAGTTTTACCCCAGGGATCCAAGAGACCCAGTTCTTC. It yields the protein CASSFTPGIQETQFF.

J is TRBJ2-6 and V is TRBV29-1, with D possibly being TRBD2 (5 bases). The CDR3 covers 14 residues. With 4 bases removed from V and 1 base from J, the gap between germline ends came to 8 bases. Per the germline V gene, CDR1 is SQVTM and CDR2 is ANQGSEA. DNA for the CDR3: TGCAGCGTTGTCTGGGAGTCTGGGGCCAACGTCCTGACTTTC. Its protein product is CSVVWESGANVLTF.

The J gene is TRBJ1-2, the V gene TRBV7-9, with D possibly being TRBD1 (5 bases). The germline gives CDR1 SEHNR, CDR2 FQNEAQ (reference sequence). Trimming left V 3 bases short and J 6 bases short, with 11 bases between. The length of the CDR3 is 13 residues. The CDR3 here is CASSLGQNDGYTF. The CDR3 nucleotides are TGTGCCAGCAGCTTGGGGCAGAACGATGGCTACACCTTC.

This clonotype was observed many times. This chain uses TRBV28 with TRBJ1-1; TRBD1 might be the D (5 bases). The CDR3 consists of 15 residues. Germline V gene lookup returns CDR1 MDHEN and CDR2 SYDVKM. Trimming stripped 6 bases from V and 0 bases from J, with 14 bases between. This chain's CDR3 is CASRISQGVNTEAFF. CDR3 in DNA: TGTGCCAGCAGAATCTCGCAGGGAGTGAACACTGAAGCTTTCTTT.

This chain connects TRBV19 to TRBJ2-4; no firm D call. The germline V gene encodes CDR1 LNHDA and CDR2 SQIVND (reference sequence). This CDR3 region has 17 residues. V was shortened by 2 bases and J by 2 bases, with 16 bases between the two germline ends. The DNA for the CDR3 is TGTGCCAGTAGTATATGGGCAGTAACGGCGACCAAAAACATTCAGTACTTC. It translates to CASSIWAVTATKNIQYF.